This T cell receptor (beta chain) was identified during a study of blood T cell repertoires in COVID-19. Study summary: Sources were T cells, B-cell-depleted T cells, or PBMCs; the material itself was cDNA or gDNA.

Trimming cost V 3 bases and J 4 bases, with 4 bases left between them. Germline CDR1 and CDR2: SEHNR and FQNEAQ (reference sequence). This CDR3 region has 12 residues. Participants' reported clinical history set cohort assignment. As processed by the authors: How many nucleated cells were present was estimated from reference gene primer amplification. Profiling relied on immunoSEQ multiplex PCR, and the TCRdb table lists in-frame clones only, not all of them. D and trimming come from the DNA, and the V and J calls and clone size come from that table. The sample has under 150,000 clones, 86% seen once. This clone has only a few counts. At the DNA level, this CDR3 is encoded by other sequences in the same sample as well.

The rearrangement joins TRBV7-9 to TRBJ1-3; D unclear. What was sequenced was PBMCs or T cells enriched from blood (not recorded which). This sequence was found in a woman aged 50 to 60 who had recovered from COVID-19. The CDR3, as DNA: TGTGCCAGCAGCTTCGCGGGAAACACCATATATTTT. This encodes CASSFAGNTIYF.